A single sample is the source of the 31 T cell receptor beta chains below, sequenced in a study of T cell repertoires in cytomegalovirus infection. In TCRdb, the reads were re-called with MiXCR into one record per CDR3 protein. The repertoire holds some 500,000 distinct CDR3 sequences, with roughly a third as singletons. Their target antigens are unknown. Sequencing was performed on cultured PBMCs, taken from culture after CMV antigen stimulation. These receptors originate from a human donor in good health (CMV status not recorded). Some clones in this sample may be carry-over from other donors' samples.

V and J are TRBV12-3 or TRBV12-4 and TRBJ1-5; D may be TRBD1 (5 bases). The CDR3 consists of 14 residues. The germline V and J ends were trimmed by 2 bases and 6 bases, with 11 bases remaining between them. The CDR3 nucleotides read TGTGCCAGCAGTTTAATGGGGCAGGGTCAGCCCCAGCATTTT. Protein: CASSLMGQGQPQHF.

This CDR3 is CASSYVGRPNEKLFF. As DNA, the CDR3 is TGTGCCAGCAGTTACGTGGGGCGCCCTAATGAAAAACTGTTTTTT. The gene calls are TRBV6-5 and TRBJ1-4, with D perhaps matching TRBD1 (5 bases). CDR1 MNHEY and CDR2 SVGAGI come from the germline V gene. Trimming left V 2 bases short and J 3 bases short, with 10 bases between. The CDR3 is made up of 15 amino acids.

This chain links TRBV27 with TRBJ2-7, with no clear D. V lost 2 bases and J 4 bases, leaving 15 bases between the germline ends. Germline CDR1 MNHEY, CDR2 SMNVEV (reference sequence). The CDR3 loop spans 15 amino acids. The CDR3 here is CASSLGGGELYEQYF. As DNA, the CDR3 is TGTGCCAGCAGTTTAGGCGGCGGCGAGCTTTACGAGCAGTACTTC.

The chain links TRBV25-1 to TRBJ2-7, with D unclear. Germline CDR1 is MGHDK and CDR2 is SYGVNS. Trimming shortened V by 3 bases and J by 5 bases, and 20 bases separated the two germline ends. The CDR3 contains 16 residues. The CDR3 region is CASSDPSTAGSHEQYF. The CDR3 DNA reads as TGTGCCAGCAGTGACCCTTCTACAGCAGGATCTCACGAGCAGTACTTC.

This clonotype was counted between two and nine times. This rearrangement joins TRBV5-1 to TRBJ2-1; D tentatively reads TRBD1 or TRBD2 (5 bases each). CDR3 length equals 15 residues. Germline CDR1 SGHRS, CDR2 YFSETQ. V was shortened by 1 base and J by 2 bases, with 10 bases between the two germline ends. CDR3 in amino acids: CASSLMGDAYNEQFF. The DNA for the CDR3 is TGCGCCAGCAGCTTGATGGGGGACGCCTACAATGAGCAGTTCTTC.

There are a few counts of this clonotype. The rearrangement uses TRBV12-3 or TRBV12-4 and TRBJ1-2, with 7 bases fitting TRBD1. With V trimmed by 5 bases and J by 4 bases, 7 bases remained unmatched. The length of the CDR3 is 14 residues. In DNA, the CDR3 is TGTGCCAGCAGTACCGCTTGGGACAGCTATGGCTACACCTTC. The encoded protein is CASSTAWDSYGYTF.

The V gene is TRBV5-4, the J gene TRBJ2-7; D uncertain. Germline CDR1 is SGHNT and CDR2 is YYREEE (reference sequence). The ends were cut back, 2 bases at V and 4 bases at J, with 10 bases in the middle. CDR3 length: 13 amino acids. The CDR3 DNA reads TGTGCCAGCAGCTTTCAGGTGCAGTACGAGCAGTACTTC. Translation gives CASSFQVQYEQYF.

There are many counts of this clonotype. The rearrangement uses TRBV7-2 and TRBJ2-3; a possible D gene is TRBD1 (7 bases). This CDR3 region has 15 residues. V was clipped by 5 bases and J by 3 bases, with 15 bases between them. Per the germline V gene, CDR1 is SGHTA and CDR2 is FQGNSA. The CDR3 loop is CASSPQTGRTDTQYF. CDR3 sequence (DNA): TGTGCCAGCAGCCCCCAGACAGGGAGGACAGATACGCAGTATTTT.

The rearrangement uses TRBV18 and TRBJ2-3, with a weak D call TRBD1 (5 bases). This CDR3 comprises 16 residues. Trimming left V 0 bases short and J 1 base short, with 11 bases between. Germline CDR1 is KGHSH and CDR2 is LQKENI. For the CDR3, the DNA is TGTGCCAGCTCACCACCGATGGACACCGGCACAGATACGCAGTATTTT. It is translated as CASSPPMDTGTDTQYF.

This chain uses TRBV5-4 with TRBJ2-5; D ambiguous. Germline assignment: CDR1 SGHNT and CDR2 YYREEE (reference sequence). The CDR3 runs to 17 residues. Trimming removed 4 bases at V and 0 bases at J, with 19 bases between. CDR3 in amino acids: CASSPALGPAYQETQYF. The CDR3, as DNA: TGTGCCAGCAGCCCGGCTCTGGGTCCGGCATACCAAGAGACCCAGTACTTC.

This sequence joins TRBV15 and TRBJ2-7; 12 nucleotides align to TRBD2. CDR3 length equals 17 residues. Germline V gives CDR1 LNHNV, CDR2 YYDKDF (reference sequence). Trimming cost V 0 bases and J 2 bases; bases outside gene matches: 5. Written as DNA, the CDR3 is TGTGCCACCAGCAGAGATCTAGCGGGAGGGCCGGCCTACGAGCAGTACGTC. It translates to CATSRDLAGGPAYEQYV.

The J gene is TRBJ2-5, the V gene TRBV2; D tentatively fits TRBD1 or TRBD2 (5 bases each). The germline V and J ends were trimmed by 3 bases and 5 bases, with 19 bases remaining between them. The germline gives CDR1 SNHLY, CDR2 FYNNEI. CDR3 length: 16 residues. The CDR3 bases are TGTGCCAGCAGTGATTGGGGGATCAAAAACGGGGAGACCCAGTACTTC. It codes for CASSDWGIKNGETQYF.

As concerns this clonotype: Because the CDR3 is missing its conserved closing phenylalanine or tryptophan, this is likely a read error. It is unclear where the CDR3 begins or ends on the DNA, so no DNA is shown, and the CDR3 is as TCRdb lists it. The chain links TRBV6-2 or TRBV6-3 to TRBJ2-4; whether TRBD1, the table's D call, matches the DNA was not checked. Germline V CDR1 and CDR2: MNHEY, SVGEGT. The CDR3 length equals 14 residues, ends included. The CDR3: CASSYSPIDRGVEI.

V is TRBV30 and J is TRBJ1-4; TRBD1 might be the D (6 bases). Germline V gives CDR1 GTSNPN, CDR2 SVGIG (reference sequence). The CDR3 is 13 amino acids. V lost 2 bases and J lost 5, with 9 bases in between. CDR3 residues: CAWSSGANEKLFF. In DNA, the CDR3 is TGTGCCTGGAGTTCAGGGGCGAATGAAAAACTGTTTTTT.

The CDR3 DNA reads TGTGCCAGCAGCCCCGAACCGACTAGCGCAGATACGCAGTATTTT. Its translation: CASSPEPTSADTQYF. The chain links TRBV7-9 to TRBJ2-3; 8 nucleotides align to TRBD2. The V gene end was trimmed by 5 bases and the J gene end by 4 bases; junction bases not matched to a gene: 8. CDR3 length: 15 amino acids. Germline lookup yields CDR1 SEHNR and CDR2 FQNEAQ (reference sequence).

This clonotype has ten or more counts. The chain carries TRBV7-2 and TRBJ1-5, with 7 positions matching TRBD1. V lost 1 base and J lost 3; bases outside the gene matches: 3. The CDR3 extends over 15 amino acids. From germline, CDR1 is SGHTA and CDR2 FQGNSA. CDR3 bases: TGTGCCAGCAGCTTAGACAGGGGTTTCAATCAGCCCCAGCATTTT. Residues: CASSLDRGFNQPQHF.

The table lists this clonotype with a few counts. This chain uses TRBV28 with TRBJ2-7; 9 bases line up with TRBD1. The CDR3 loop spans 16 amino acids. Unmatched junction bases numbered 8, after V lost 5 bases and J lost 0 bases. The V gene's germline CDR1 is MDHEN and CDR2 SYDVKM. The CDR3 nucleotides are TGTGCCAGCAGTCCCCCCAGGGGACAGGGCTCCTACGAGCAGTACTTC. It translates to CASSPPRGQGSYEQYF.

The chain employs TRBV7-2 and TRBJ2-6; no firm D call. From germline, CDR1 is SGHTA and CDR2 FQGNSA. This CDR3 has 15 amino acids. V lost 3 bases, J lost 0 bases, and 6 bases lay in between. CDR3 in DNA: TGTGCCAGCAGCTTCTCCGTCTCTGGGGCCAACGTCCTGACTTTC. Protein: CASSFSVSGANVLTF.

The chain combines TRBV6-2 or TRBV6-3 with TRBJ2-2; D might be TRBD1 (6 bases). Germline V gene sequence: CDR1 MNHEY, CDR2 SVGEGT. V was pared by 4 bases and J by 2 bases, with 26 bases between. The CDR3 runs to 20 residues. CDR3 in DNA: TGTGCCAGCAGTTGGAAACTGGGTCAAATGGGACAACCTAACACCGGGGAGCTGTTTTTT. This gives the protein CASSWKLGQMGQPNTGELFF.

The V call is TRBV19, the J call TRBJ1-1, with D possibly TRBD1 on 5 matching bases. The V end lost 7 bases, the J end lost 1 base, and 19 bases lay between the germline ends. Germline V gene data show CDR1 as LNHDA and CDR2 as SQIVND (reference sequence). The CDR3 sequence is 16 residues long. The CDR3 region is CASTIDRRGRNTEAFF. In DNA form, the CDR3 reads TGTGCCAGTACCATAGACCGAAGGGGTCGGAACACTGAAGCTTTCTTT.

This chain links TRBV5-6 with TRBJ2-1, with D possibly being TRBD1 (6 bases). V lost 0 bases and J 2 bases, leaving 9 bases between the germline ends. Germline V CDR1 and CDR2: SGHDT, YYEEEE. The CDR3 totals 15 residues. The CDR3 protein is CASSLGGTPYNEQFF. CDR3 nucleotides: TGTGCCAGCAGCTTGGGTGGGACACCCTACAATGAGCAGTTCTTC.

Only a few counts were recorded for this clonotype. The CDR3 DNA is TGTGCCAGCAGCTGGAGAAAGGGGCGAGAGACCCAGTACTTC. Its protein product is CASSWRKGRETQYF. V gene TRBV12-3 or TRBV12-4 combines with J gene TRBJ2-5, with a possible D match to TRBD1 (5 bases). Trimming took off 6 bases at V and 4 bases at J, with 15 bases between the two ends. The length of the CDR3 is 14 residues.

This clonotype was found a few times. J is TRBJ2-1 and V is TRBV7-2; D unresolved. The length of the CDR3 is 15 residues. The V end lost 1 base, the J end lost 8 bases, and 15 bases lay between the germline ends. Germline assignment: CDR1 SGHTA and CDR2 FQGNSA. CDR3 protein: CASSLGGQRQDEQFF. DNA of the CDR3: TGTGCCAGCAGCTTAGGGGGTCAACGGCAGGATGAGCAGTTCTTC.

With regard to this clonotype: Sequence at one end of the junction differs from germline and may be a read error. V and J are TRBV5-3 and TRBJ2-1, with 10 bases matching TRBD2. TRBV5-3 is an ORF; its function is uncertain. This CDR3 spans 14 amino acids. The CDR3 loop is CASSSPSGSDEQFF. CDR3 DNA sequence: TGTGCCAGCAGCTCCCCTAGCGGGAGCGATGAGCAGTTCTTC.

The chain employs TRBV7-2 and TRBJ2-3; D tentatively reads TRBD1 or TRBD2 (5 bases each). CDR1 is SGHTA and CDR2 is FQGNSA in the germline V gene. Trimming removed 7 bases at V and 1 base at J, with 18 bases between. CDR3 length: 16 residues. The CDR3 DNA follows: TGTGCCAGCAACGATCCAGCGGTAGGGGGCACAGATACGCAGTATTTT. The encoded protein is CASNDPAVGGTDTQYF.

The rearrangement joins TRBV6-1 to TRBJ1-6; a possible D gene is TRBD1 (6 bases). Germline CDR1 reads MNHNS; CDR2 reads SASEGT. The CDR3 consists of 14 residues. Trimming shortened V by 5 bases and J by 7 bases, and 12 bases separated the two germline ends. The CDR3 reads CASSPGTWNSPLHF. The CDR3 DNA is TGTGCCAGCAGTCCCGGGACATGGAATTCACCCCTCCACTTT.

There are a few counts of this clonotype. The chain uses TRBV4-1 and TRBJ1-1; TRBD1 is a possible D gene (6 bases). Germline assignment: CDR1 MGHRA and CDR2 YSYEKL. The CDR3 runs to 14 residues. Trimming stripped 4 bases from V and 3 bases from J, with 12 bases between. CDR3 sequence (DNA): TGCGCCAGCAGCCTCCTAGGGGGGGACACTGAAGCTTTCTTT. Translation: CASSLLGGDTEAFF.

The rearrangement uses TRBV12-3 or TRBV12-4 and TRBJ2-3; D may correspond to TRBD1 or TRBD2 (5 bases each). The length of the CDR3 is 16 residues. The ends were cut back, 5 bases at V and 5 bases at J, with 20 bases in the middle. This CDR3 reads CASSGGSGRSLDTQYF. CDR3 DNA: TGTGCCAGCAGTGGGGGTAGTGGCCGTTCCTTAGATACGCAGTATTTT.

This chain links TRBV6-6 with TRBJ2-4; 8 bases align to TRBD2. V was pared by 5 bases and J by 1 base, with 10 bases of the junction left unmatched. The CDR3 runs to 17 residues. Germline-derived CDR1 and CDR2 are MNHNY and SVGAGI (reference sequence). The CDR3 DNA is TGTGCCAGCAGTCATACTGAGCGGGAGTGGGCCAAAAACATTCAGTACTTC. This encodes CASSHTEREWAKNIQYF.

This clonotype was detected only a few times. V is TRBV7-2 and J is TRBJ2-2; no clear D gene. Trimming took off 0 bases at V and 3 bases at J, with 11 bases between the two ends. Germline V lookup: CDR1 SGHTA, CDR2 FQGNSA. The CDR3 is 16 amino acids. The CDR3 protein is CASSLAAVRDTGELFF. The DNA of the CDR3 is TGTGCCAGCAGCTTAGCCGCGGTACGGGACACCGGGGAGCTGTTTTTT.

This chain connects TRBV7-2 to TRBJ1-1; tentatively, D is TRBD1 (5 bases). This CDR3 has 14 residues. Trimming cost V 5 bases and J 5 bases, with 15 bases left between them. The V gene's germline CDR1 is SGHTA and CDR2 FQGNSA. CDR3 in DNA: TGTGCCAGCAGCAAAAAAACAGGCGGGACTGAAGCTTTCTTT. Its translation: CASSKKTGGTEAFF.